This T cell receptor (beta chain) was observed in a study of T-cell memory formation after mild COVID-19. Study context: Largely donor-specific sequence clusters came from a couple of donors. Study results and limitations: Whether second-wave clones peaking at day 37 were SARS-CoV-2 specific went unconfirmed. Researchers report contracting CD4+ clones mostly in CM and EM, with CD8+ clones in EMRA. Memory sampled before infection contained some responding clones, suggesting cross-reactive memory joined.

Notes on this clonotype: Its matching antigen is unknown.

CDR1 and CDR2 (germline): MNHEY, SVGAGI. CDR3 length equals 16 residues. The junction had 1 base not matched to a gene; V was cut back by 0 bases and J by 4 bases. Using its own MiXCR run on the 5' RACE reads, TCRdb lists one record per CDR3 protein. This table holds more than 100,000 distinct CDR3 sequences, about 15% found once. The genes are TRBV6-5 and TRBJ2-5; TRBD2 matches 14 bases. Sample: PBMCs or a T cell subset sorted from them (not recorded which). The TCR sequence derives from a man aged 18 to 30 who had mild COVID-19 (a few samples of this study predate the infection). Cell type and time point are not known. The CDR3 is CASSYSGTSGGETQYF. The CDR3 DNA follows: TGTGCCAGCAGTTACTCCGGGACTAGCGGGGGAGAGACCCAGTACTTC.